This T cell receptor (beta chain) was sequenced during a study of CD8 T cells in Susac syndrome. The CD8+ and CD4+ T cells were isolated magnetically using a negative isolation approach, whereas the TEMRA cells were enriched by FACS. CDR1 and CDR2 from the germline V gene are GTSNPN and SVGIG (reference sequence). The CDR3 covers 20 residues. The J segment lost 2 bases and the V segment lost 2 bases, leaving 14 bases of the junction unmatched. RNA totalling roughly 0.45 to 1 ug underwent reverse transcription with random hexamers. Across 54 Vbeta and 13 Jbeta, TCR beta CDR3 was amplified with immunoSEQ multiplex PCR. TCRdb re-called the immunoSEQ multiplex PCR reads with MiXCR, one entry per CDR3 protein. The sample includes about 150,000 distinct CDR3 sequences, roughly 95% seen only once; the top ten take 0.065% to 0.1%.

The V call is TRBV30, the J call TRBJ2-3; 15 nucleotides agree with TRBD2. The sample comprised CD4+ T cells from PBMCs. The source is a human donor in good health. DNA for the CDR3: TGTGCCTGGAGTTTATGGTCCGGGACTAGCGGGGGGCAGATCACAGATACGCAGTATTTT. Protein: CAWSLWSGTSGGQITDTQYF.